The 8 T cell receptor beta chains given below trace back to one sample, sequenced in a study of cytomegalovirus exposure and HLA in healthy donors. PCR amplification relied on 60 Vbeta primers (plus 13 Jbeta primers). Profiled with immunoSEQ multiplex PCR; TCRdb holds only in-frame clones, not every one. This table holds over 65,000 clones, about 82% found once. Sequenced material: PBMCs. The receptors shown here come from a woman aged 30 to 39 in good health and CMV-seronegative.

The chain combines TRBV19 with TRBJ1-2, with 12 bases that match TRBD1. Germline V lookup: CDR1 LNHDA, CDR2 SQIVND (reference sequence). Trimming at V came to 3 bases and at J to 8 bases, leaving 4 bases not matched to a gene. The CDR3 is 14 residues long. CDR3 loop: CASSMGQGAGGYTF. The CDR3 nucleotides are TGTGCCAGTAGTATGGGACAGGGGGCTGGAGGCTACACCTTC.

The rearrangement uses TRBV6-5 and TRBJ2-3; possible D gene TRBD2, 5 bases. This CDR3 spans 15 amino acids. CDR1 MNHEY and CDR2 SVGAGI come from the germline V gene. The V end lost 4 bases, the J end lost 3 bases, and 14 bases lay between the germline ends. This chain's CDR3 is CASSSTITGTDTQYF. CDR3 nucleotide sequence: TGTGCCAGCAGTTCCACAATTACGGGAACAGATACGCAGTATTTT.

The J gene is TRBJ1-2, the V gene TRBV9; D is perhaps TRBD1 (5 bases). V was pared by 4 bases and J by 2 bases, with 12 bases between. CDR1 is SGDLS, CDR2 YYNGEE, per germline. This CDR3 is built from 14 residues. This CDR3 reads CASSPGDSNYGYTF. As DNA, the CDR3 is TGTGCCAGCAGCCCCGGGGACTCAAACTATGGCTACACCTTC.

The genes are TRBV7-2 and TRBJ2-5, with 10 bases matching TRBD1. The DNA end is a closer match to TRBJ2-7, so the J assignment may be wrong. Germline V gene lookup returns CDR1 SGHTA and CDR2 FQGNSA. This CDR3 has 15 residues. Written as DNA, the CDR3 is TGTGCCAGCAGCACCGACAGGGGGCGGACCTACGAGCAGTACTTC. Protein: CASSTDRGRTYEQYF.

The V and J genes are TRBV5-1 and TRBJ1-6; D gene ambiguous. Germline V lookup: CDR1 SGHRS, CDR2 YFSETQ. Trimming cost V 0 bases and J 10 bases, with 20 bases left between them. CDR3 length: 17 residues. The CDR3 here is CASSLDVQTVVGSPLHF. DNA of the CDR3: TGCGCCAGCAGCTTGGACGTTCAAACCGTTGTGGGCTCACCCCTCCACTTT.

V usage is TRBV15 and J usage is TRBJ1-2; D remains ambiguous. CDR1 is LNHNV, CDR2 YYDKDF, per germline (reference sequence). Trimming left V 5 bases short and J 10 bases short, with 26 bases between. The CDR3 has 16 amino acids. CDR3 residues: CATSVRLGRERFTYTF. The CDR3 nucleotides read TGTGCCACCAGCGTACGACTCGGGCGGGAGCGTTTTACCTACACCTTC.

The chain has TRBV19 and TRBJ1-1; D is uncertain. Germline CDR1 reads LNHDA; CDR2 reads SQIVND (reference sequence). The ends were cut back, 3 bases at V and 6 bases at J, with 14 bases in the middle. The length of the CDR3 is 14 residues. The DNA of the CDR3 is TGTGCCAGTAGTATCTTGAGGGATAGTGCTGAAGCTTTCTTT. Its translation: CASSILRDSAEAFF.

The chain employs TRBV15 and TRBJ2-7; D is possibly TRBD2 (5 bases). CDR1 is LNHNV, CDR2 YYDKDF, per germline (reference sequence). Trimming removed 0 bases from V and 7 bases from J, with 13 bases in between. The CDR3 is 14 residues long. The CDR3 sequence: CATSRDLAGREQYF. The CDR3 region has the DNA TGTGCCACCAGCAGAGATCTCGCGGGTAGAGAGCAGTACTTC. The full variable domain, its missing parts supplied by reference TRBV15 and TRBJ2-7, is DAMVIQNPRYQVTQFGKPVTLSCSQTLNHNVMYWYQQKSSQAPKLLFHYYDKDFNNEADTPDNFQSRRPNTSFCFLDIRSPGLGDTAMYLCATSRDLAGREQYFGPGTRLTVT.